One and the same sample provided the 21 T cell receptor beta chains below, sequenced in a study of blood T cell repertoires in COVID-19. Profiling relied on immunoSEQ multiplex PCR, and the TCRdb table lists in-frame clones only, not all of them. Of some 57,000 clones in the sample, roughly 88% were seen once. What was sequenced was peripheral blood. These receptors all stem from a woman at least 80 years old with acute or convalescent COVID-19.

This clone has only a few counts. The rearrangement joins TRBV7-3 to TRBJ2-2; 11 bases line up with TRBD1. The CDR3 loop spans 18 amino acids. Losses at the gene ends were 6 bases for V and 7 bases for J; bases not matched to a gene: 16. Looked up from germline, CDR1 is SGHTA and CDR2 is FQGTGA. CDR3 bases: TGTGCCAGCAGTCGGACCCCAGGACAGGGGGCGCTGAGCGGGGAGCTGTTTTTT. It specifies CASSRTPGQGALSGELFF. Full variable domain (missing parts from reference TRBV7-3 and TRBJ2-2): GAGVSQTPSNKVTEKGKYVELRCDPISGHTALYWYRQSLGQGPEFLIYFQGTGAADDSGLPNDRFFAVRPEGSVSTLKIQRTERGDSAVYLCASSRTPGQGALSGELFFGEGSRLTVL.

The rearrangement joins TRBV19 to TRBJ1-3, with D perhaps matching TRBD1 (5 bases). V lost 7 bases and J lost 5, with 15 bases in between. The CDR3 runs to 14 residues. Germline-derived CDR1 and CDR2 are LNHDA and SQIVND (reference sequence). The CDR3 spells CASTKAGTRNTIYF. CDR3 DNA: TGTGCCAGTACCAAGGCCGGGACTAGAAACACCATATATTTT.

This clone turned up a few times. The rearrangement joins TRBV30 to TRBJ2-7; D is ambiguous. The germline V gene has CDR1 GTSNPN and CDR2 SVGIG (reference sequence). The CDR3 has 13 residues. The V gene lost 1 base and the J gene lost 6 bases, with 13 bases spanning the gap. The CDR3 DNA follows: TGTGCCTGGAGTGCCCTCCGCGTGCTCGAGCAGTACTTC. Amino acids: CAWSALRVLEQYF.

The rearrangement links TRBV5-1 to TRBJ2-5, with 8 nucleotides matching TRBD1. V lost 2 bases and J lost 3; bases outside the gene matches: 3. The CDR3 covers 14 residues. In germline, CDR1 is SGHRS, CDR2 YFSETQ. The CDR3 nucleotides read TGCGCCAGCAGCTTCCAGGGGGCGAAAGAGACCCAGTACTTC. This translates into CASSFQGAKETQYF.

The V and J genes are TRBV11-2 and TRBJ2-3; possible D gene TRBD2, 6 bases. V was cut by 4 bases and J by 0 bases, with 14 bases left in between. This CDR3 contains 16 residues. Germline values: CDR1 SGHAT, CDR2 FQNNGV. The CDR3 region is CASSSRLDQSTDTQYF. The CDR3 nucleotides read TGTGCCAGCAGCTCCAGACTAGACCAAAGCACAGATACGCAGTATTTT.

The chain's CDR3 is CASGQSLNTEAFF. In DNA form, the CDR3 reads TGTGCCAGCGGACAGTCCTTGAACACTGAAGCTTTCTTT. This chain connects TRBV2 to TRBJ1-1, with D perhaps matching TRBD1 (6 bases). The CDR3 spans 13 residues. Between the trimmed V and J ends, which lost 8 bases and 0 bases, there was a span of 10 bases. Germline lookup yields CDR1 SNHLY and CDR2 FYNNEI.

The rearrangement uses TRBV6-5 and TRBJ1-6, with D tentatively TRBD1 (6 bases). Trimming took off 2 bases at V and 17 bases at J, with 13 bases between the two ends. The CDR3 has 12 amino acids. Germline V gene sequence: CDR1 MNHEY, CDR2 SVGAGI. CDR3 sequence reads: CASSYESRTVHF. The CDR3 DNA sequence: TGTGCCAGCAGTTACGAGTCCCGGACAGTCCACTTT.

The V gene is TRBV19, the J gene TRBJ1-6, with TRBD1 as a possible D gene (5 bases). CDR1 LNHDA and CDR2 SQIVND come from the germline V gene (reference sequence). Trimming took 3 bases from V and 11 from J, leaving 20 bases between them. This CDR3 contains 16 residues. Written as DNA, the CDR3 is TGTGCCAGTAGTATGTCAGGGCAAAGGGTGGTAGCACCCCTCCACTTT. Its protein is CASSMSGQRVVAPLHF.

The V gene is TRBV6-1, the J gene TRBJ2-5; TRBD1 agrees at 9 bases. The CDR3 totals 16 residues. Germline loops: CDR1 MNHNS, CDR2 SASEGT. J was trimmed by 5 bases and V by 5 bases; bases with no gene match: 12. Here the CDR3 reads CASSQGTGRFGETQYF. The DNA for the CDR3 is TGTGCCAGCAGTCAAGGGACAGGGAGATTTGGGGAGACCCAGTACTTC.

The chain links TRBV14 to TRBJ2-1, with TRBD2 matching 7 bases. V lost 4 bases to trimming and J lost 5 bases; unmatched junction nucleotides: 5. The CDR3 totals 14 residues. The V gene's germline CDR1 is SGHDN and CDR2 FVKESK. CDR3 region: CASSRLATNNEQFF. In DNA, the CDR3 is TGTGCCAGCAGCCGACTAGCTACAAACAATGAGCAGTTCTTC.

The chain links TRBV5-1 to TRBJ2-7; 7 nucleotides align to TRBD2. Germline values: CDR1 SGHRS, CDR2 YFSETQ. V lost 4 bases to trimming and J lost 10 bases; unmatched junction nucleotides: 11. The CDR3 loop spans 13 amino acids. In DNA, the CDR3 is TGCGCCAGCAGCCCAGAGGGGACTACGGGACAGTACGTC. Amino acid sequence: CASSPEGTTGQYV.

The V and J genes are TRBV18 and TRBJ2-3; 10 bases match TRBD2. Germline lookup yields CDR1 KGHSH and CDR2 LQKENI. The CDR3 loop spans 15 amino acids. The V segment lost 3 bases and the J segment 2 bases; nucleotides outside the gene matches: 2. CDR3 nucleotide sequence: TGTGCCAGCTCACCTAGCGGGGGGAACACAGATACGCAGTATTTT. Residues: CASSPSGGNTDTQYF.

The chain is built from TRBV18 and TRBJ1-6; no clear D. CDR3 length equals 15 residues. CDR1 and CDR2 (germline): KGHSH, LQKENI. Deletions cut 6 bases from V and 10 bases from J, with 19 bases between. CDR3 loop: CASSRRNLEESPLHF. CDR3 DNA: TGTGCCAGCTCTCGACGGAACCTGGAGGAATCACCCCTCCACTTT.

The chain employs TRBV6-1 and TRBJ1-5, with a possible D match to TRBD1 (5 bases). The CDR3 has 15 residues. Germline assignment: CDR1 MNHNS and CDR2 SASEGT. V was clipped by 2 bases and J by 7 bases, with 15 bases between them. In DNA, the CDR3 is TGTGCCAGCAGTGAAAAGAGGTCTGACAGACAGCCCCAGCATTTT. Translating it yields CASSEKRSDRQPQHF.

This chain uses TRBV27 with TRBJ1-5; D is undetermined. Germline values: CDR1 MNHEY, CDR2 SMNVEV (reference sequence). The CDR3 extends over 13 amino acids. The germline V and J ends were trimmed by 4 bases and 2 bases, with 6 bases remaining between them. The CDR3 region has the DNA TGTGCCAGCAGTTCTCTCCGCAATCAGCCCCAGCATTTT. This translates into CASSSLRNQPQHF.

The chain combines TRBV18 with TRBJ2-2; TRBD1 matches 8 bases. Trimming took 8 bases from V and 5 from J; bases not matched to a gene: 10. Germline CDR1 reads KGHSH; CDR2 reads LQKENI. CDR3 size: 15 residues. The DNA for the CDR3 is TGTGCCAGCGGCTCCGGGACAGGAGGTACCGGGGAGCTGTTTTTT. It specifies CASGSGTGGTGELFF.

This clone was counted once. CDR3 sequence: CASSRDRSNQPQHF. For the CDR3, the DNA is TGTGCCAGCAGCCGAGACAGAAGCAATCAGCCCCAGCATTTT. This chain connects TRBV11-2 to TRBJ1-5, with D possibly TRBD1 on 5 matching bases. This CDR3 has 14 residues. CDR1 and CDR2 (germline): SGHAT, FQNNGV. The ends were cut back, 5 bases at V and 1 base at J, with 9 bases in the middle.

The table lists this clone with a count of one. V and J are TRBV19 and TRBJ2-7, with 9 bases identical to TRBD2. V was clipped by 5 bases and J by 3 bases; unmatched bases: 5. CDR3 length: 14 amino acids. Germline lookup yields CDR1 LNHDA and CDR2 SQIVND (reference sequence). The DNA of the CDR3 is TGTGCCAGTAGTTGGCTAGCGGGGAACTACGAGCAGTACTTC. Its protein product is CASSWLAGNYEQYF.

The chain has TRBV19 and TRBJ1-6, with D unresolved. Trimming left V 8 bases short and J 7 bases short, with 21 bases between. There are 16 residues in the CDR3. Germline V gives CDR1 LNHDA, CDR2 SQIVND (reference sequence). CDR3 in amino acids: CASRSAGVSMNSPLHF. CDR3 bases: TGTGCCAGTCGTTCCGCCGGGGTTAGTATGAATTCACCCCTCCACTTT.

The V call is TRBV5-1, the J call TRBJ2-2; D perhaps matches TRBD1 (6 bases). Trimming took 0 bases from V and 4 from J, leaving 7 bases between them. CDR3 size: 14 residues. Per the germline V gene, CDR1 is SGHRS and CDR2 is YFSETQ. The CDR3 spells CASSLGGRTGELFF. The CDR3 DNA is TGCGCCAGCAGCTTGGGGGGGCGCACCGGGGAGCTGTTTTTT.

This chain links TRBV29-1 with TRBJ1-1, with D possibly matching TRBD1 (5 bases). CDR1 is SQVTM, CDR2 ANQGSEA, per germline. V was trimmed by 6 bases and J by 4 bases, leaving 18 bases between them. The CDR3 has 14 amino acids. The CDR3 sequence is CSVLTGTGGTEAFF. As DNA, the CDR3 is TGCAGCGTACTTACCGGGACGGGGGGCACTGAAGCTTTCTTT.